This T cell receptor (beta chain) comes out of a study of blood T cells in healthy people across ages. Study information: About one barcoded beta molecule per two T cells came from capture by template switching.

About this clonotype itself: What it recognizes is unknown.

The trim removed 4 bases at V and 0 bases at J, leaving 1 base unmatched. The CDR3 consists of 15 residues. The germline gives CDR1 SNHLY, CDR2 FYNNEI. Study conclusions and caveats: Naive T cell percentage by flow cytometry tracked strongly with beta diversity.

The second PCR ran 7 to 11 cycles with a sample-barcoded 5' primer and J-beta primers. Each TCR beta cDNA got a 12-nucleotide random molecular identifier. TCRdb called the 5' RACE reads again in MiXCR, with one record for every CDR3 protein. Of fewer than 900,000 distinct CDR3 sequences in the sample, approximately 39% were seen once. This chain connects TRBV2 to TRBJ2-1; 9 positions agree with TRBD1. This TCR derives from a woman aged 55-70 years in good health. The sample comprised blood. The CDR3 sequence is CASSAQGASYNEQFF. CDR3 bases: TGTGCCAGCAGTGCACAGGGGGCCTCCTACAATGAGCAGTTCTTC.